This T cell receptor (beta chain) was recorded in a study of blood T cells in healthy people across ages. Primers used in a second PCR of about 7 to 12 cycles were a sample-barcoded 5' primer and a J-beta primer mix. One entry per CDR3 protein results from TCRdb running MiXCR on the 5' RACE reads. The sample lists 1,100,000 or so distinct CDR3 sequences, 40% to 45% occurring once. The CDR3 covers 16 residues. The V gene's germline CDR1 is SGHRS and CDR2 YFSETQ. Deletions cut 3 bases from V and 2 bases from J, with 14 bases between. PBMCs numbering at least 6 million were isolated per sample. Source material: blood. The sequence was collected from an older woman in good health. The chain employs TRBV5-1 and TRBJ1-4; D is possibly TRBD1 (6 bases). Written as DNA, the CDR3 is TGCGCCAGCAGCTCGACGGGGGGGCGGACTAATGAAAAACTGTTTTTT. Its protein product is CASSSTGGRTNEKLFF. Using reference TRBV5-1 and TRBJ1-4 for the parts outside the CDR3, the full variable domain is KAGVTQTPRYLIKTRGQQVTLSCSPISGHRSVSWYQQTPGQGLQFLFEYFSETQRNKGNFPGRFSGRQFSNSRSEMNVSTLELGDSALYLCASSSTGGRTNEKLFFGSGTQLSVL.